This T cell receptor (beta chain) was recovered during a study of blood T cell repertoires in COVID-19. About the study: Samples of COVID-19 (acute and convalescent) were obtained from the United States, Italy and Spain. The analysed material was cDNA or gDNA that came from T cells, B-cell-depleted T cells, or PBMCs.

Germline lookup yields CDR1 LGHDT and CDR2 YNNKEL (reference sequence). CDR3 size: 17 residues. Germline trimming cut 4 bases from V and 8 bases from J; bases unmatched to any gene: 12. In the original workflow: Nucleated cell counts were estimated from reference gene primer amplification. The table came from immunoSEQ multiplex PCR; TCRdb's copy has only in-frame clones and leaves some out. The V and J calls and the clone size are those of that table, but D and trimming were determined from the DNA. Among approximately 240,000 clones, approximately 83% were seen once, and the ten largest hold around 5.9%.

The sample taken for sequencing was peripheral blood. This chain connects TRBV3-1 (or the pseudogene TRBV3-2) to TRBJ2-1, with 12 bases fitting TRBD2. This receptor was identified in a human donor in a cohort sampled during active COVID-19. This chain's CDR3 is CASSRWTSGVVLDEQFF. The DNA for the CDR3 is TGTGCCAGCAGCCGATGGACTAGCGGGGTGGTACTCGATGAGCAGTTCTTC.